This TCR beta chain was found in a study of cytomegalovirus exposure and HLA in healthy donors. The PCR contained 60 Vbeta and 13 Jbeta primers. TCRdb's copy holds only in-frame clones and misses some; the assay was immunoSEQ multiplex PCR. The table records some 150,000 clones, approximately 77% of them present only once. Study-level results: DRB1 showed the most TCR associations and HLA-C the fewest in a later analysis, as rates varied by HLA locus. Later analysis indicated greater clonal expansion among HLA-associated TCR beta chains than among equally common other chains. In vitro testing confirmed a few CMV-associated chains as specific for CMV antigens.

Comment on this clone: Its antigen remains unknown.

CDR1 LNHDA and CDR2 SQIVND come from the germline V gene (reference sequence). Germline trimming cut 6 bases from V and 4 bases from J; bases unmatched to any gene: 7. This CDR3 contains 14 residues. Sequencing was done on a sample of PBMCs. This clonotype was sampled from a woman between 40 and 55 years old in good health and CMV-seronegative. The chain joins TRBV19 to TRBJ1-2, with 8 bases that match TRBD1. The CDR3 DNA is TGTGCCAGTAGCCTGACAGGGGCACGCTATGGCTACACCTTC. This sequence encodes CASSLTGARYGYTF.